Given below is one TCR beta chain in context. Antigen specificity is unknown. The PCR used 52 TRBV and 13 TRBJ primers. Repertoires were generated with immunoSEQ multiplex PCR, while TCRdb's copy carries only in-frame clones and drops some. Here the sample spans roughly 3,600 clones, approximately 96% being singletons. The data are from a study of regulatory T cells. General study findings and limits: In CD3G deficiency, regulatory T cells had lower Shannon diversity than autologous conventional CD4+ and control regulatory cells.

A couple of CD3G-deficient patients had more severe autoimmunity; all had some. V lost 5 bases to trimming and J lost 3 bases, with 13 bases between them. The CDR3 length is 14 residues. Germline V gene sequence: CDR1 MNHEY, CDR2 SVGAGI. The sequence came from a young adult with CD3G deficiency. Sequencing input: CD4+ Tregs sorted from blood. The chain carries TRBV6-5 and TRBJ1-1, with D possibly TRBD1 on 5 matching bases. CDR3 residues: CASSLSRRDTEAFF. The CDR3 DNA follows: TGTGCCAGCAGTCTCTCCCGCAGGGACACTGAAGCTTTCTTT.